This T cell receptor (beta chain) was identified in a study of blood T cell repertoires in COVID-19. Study information: Samples representing acute and convalescent COVID-19 were sourced from the United States, Italy and Spain. T cells, B-cell-depleted T cells, or PBMCs supplied cDNA or gDNA.

As processed by the authors: Reference gene primer amplification gave nucleated cell count estimates. TCRdb keeps only in-frame clones here, not all; method: immunoSEQ multiplex PCR. The V and J calls and clone size are taken from that table; D and trimming were inferred from the DNA. In the table there are about 240,000 clones, 83% of which are singletons. V lost 2 bases, J lost 3 bases, and 7 bases stayed unmatched. This CDR3 contains 16 residues. From germline, CDR1 is MGHRA and CDR2 YSYEKL. What was sequenced was peripheral blood. This sequence was found in a human donor in a cohort sampled during active COVID-19. The V and J genes are TRBV4-1 and TRBJ2-7; TRBD1 agrees at 10 bases. Here the CDR3 DNA reads TGCGCCAGCAGCCAACCTGGTCGGACAGGGGGCTACGAGCAGTACTTC. Residues: CASSQPGRTGGYEQYF.